The text below deals with one T cell receptor beta chain. Its antigen has not been determined. The sample holds no much larger clone one base away, and base qualities are not on file. Peripheral blood CD8+ and CD4+ T cells from healthy donors, Susac syndrome patients and multiple sclerosis patients were profiled using high-throughput TCR beta sequencing. The Susac syndrome patients fulfilled recently defined diagnostic criteria for definite or probable disease. Bulk CD8+ and CD4+ T cells were purified magnetically by negative isolation, whereas CD8+ TEMRA cells were enriched by FACS. Blood was drawn into EDTA tubes, processed within 24 hours, and PBMCs were isolated by density gradient centrifugation. PBMCs intended for TCR sequencing were frozen in liquid nitrogen and were later thawed in a 37 degrees C water bath. The sorted or isolated CD4+, CD8+ and CD8+ TEMRA cells reached a purity of at least 90%.

RNA was extracted with the RNeasy kit and roughly 0.45 to 1 ug was reverse transcribed using random hexamers. TCR beta CDR3 regions were amplified with the immunoSEQ multiplex PCR assay covering 54 Vbeta and 13 Jbeta segments. Bias from PCR amplification was corrected by using a synthetic template baseline for primer optimization and for computational correction. The published analysis was carried out like this. Reads were assigned to V, D and J genes according to IMGT and analyzed in immunoSEQ Analyzer, with only productive sequences retained. Clonality was computed as one minus Shannon entropy normalized by log2 of the number of productive unique sequences. For each patient and control, public and private clones were evaluated among the 100 most prevalent clones. A clone was defined as Susac-specific if it was absent from the healthy and MS cohorts, from about 1,100 published viral clones and from other ImmuneACCESS disease sequences. TCRdb applied fastp at Q25 and MiXCR to the public reads, then kept only in-frame beta chains. Each entry is one CDR3 protein sequence, shown with its most common DNA and genes. The V and J calls were determined by TCRdb, not by the authors. The sample contains 150,000 to 190,000 distinct CDR3 sequences, 85% to 95% of them found a single time. Of the sample, 0.16% is held by the ten largest clones.

The sample originates from a study of CD8 T cells in Susac syndrome (dated 2019 in TCRdb). Context from the whole study: Of the Susac syndrome patients who were sequenced, about eight were in clinical remission while more than five had clinically active disease. The study used repertoire sequencing to test whether antigen drove CD8+ T cell activation and differentiation in Susac syndrome. At blood withdrawal, Susac syndrome patients were therapy-naive, treated with corticosteroids (with IVIg additionally given to some), or treated with IVIg alone. The paper's findings and limits, for the study overall: No clonal expansion was detected in the CD4+ T cell repertoire of Susac syndrome patients. The number of individuals in the TCR sequencing and HLA analysis was recognized as being relatively small.

A distance of 10 bases separates the germline ends of V and J, which lose 6 bases and 5 bases respectively. From the cysteine through the phenylalanine, the CDR3 covers 12 amino acids. Only the CDR3 region is kept as DNA, spanning 36 bases read in frame from base 1. Sequences LGHNA (CDR1) and YNFKEQ (CDR2) are obtained from the germline V gene. This TCR was sampled from a human donor with Susac syndrome. The sequence links TRBV4-2 to TRBJ2-5; 5 matching bases give a weak D call of TRBD2. Input material: CD4+ T cells from PBMCs. The bases are TGTGCCAGCAGTGGAGGTTCGGAGACCCAGTACTTC. It translates as CASSGGSETQYF.